The rows below give T cell receptor beta chains drawn from one sample of a study of control samples from healthy donors and cancer patients. The repertoire was sequenced with immunoSEQ multiplex PCR; TCRdb's copy has only in-frame clones and lacks some. The table has around 140,000 clones, 75% to 95% seen once. The sample was blood. The receptors come from a man in his forties or fifties in good health. Each CDR3 is given with its conserved first and last residue. D genes are given only for firm matches. Clone size, where shown, is once, few, many, or a class for clones that have expanded.

D	size	V	J	DNA	CDR3
.	.	TRBV9	TRBJ2-3	TGTGCCAGCAGCGTAGCTAGCGCGAGAGATACGCAGTATTTT	CASSVASARDTQYF
.	.	TRBV14	TRBJ2-5	TGTGCCAGCAGCCCAGTGACATGGGAGACCCAGTACTTC	CASSPVTWETQYF
.	.	TRBV2	TRBJ1-4	TGTGCCGGGCAGGGAAATAGGGTTGAAAAACTGTTTTTT	CAGQGNRVEKLFF
TRBD1	.	TRBV18	TRBJ1-4	TGTGCCAGCTCACCCCGGGACAGGGAGGAAAAACTGTTTTTT	CASSPRDREEKLFF
.	.	TRBV15	TRBJ1-2	TGTGCCACCAGCAGAGGGTTGGAGGGGGACTATGGCTACACCTTC	CATSRGLEGDYGYTF
.	.	TRBV24-1	TRBJ2-5	TGTGCCACCAGTGCCTCCAGGGACACGCAAGAGACCCAGTACTTC	CATSASRDTQETQYF
TRBD2	.	TRBV6-5	TRBJ2-7	TGTGCCAGCAGCCCCCCCGGGGGGAGAGAGCAGTACTTC	CASSPPGGREQYF
TRBD2	once	TRBV10-3	TRBJ2-6	TGTGCCACCGGGACTAGCGGGGGGGCTTCTGGGGCCAACGTCCTGACTTTC	CATGTSGGASGANVLTF
.	.	TRBV7-6	TRBJ2-5	TGTGCCAGCAGCGTATCGGGGCCCTCAGGGGAGACCCAGTACTTC	CASSVSGPSGETQYF
TRBD2	.	TRBV7-9	TRBJ2-1	TGTGCCAGCAGCCCCCCCGGGGGGGACAATGAGCAGTTCTTC	CASSPPGGDNEQFF
.	.	TRBV10-3	TRBJ2-5	TGTGCCACCTCGGACCGTGCACCCCAAGAGACCCAGTACTTC	CATSDRAPQETQYF
.	.	TRBV19	TRBJ1-6	TGTGCCAGCAGGGCTCCCGGTTCACCCCTCCACTTT	CASRAPGSPLHF
TRBD2	.	TRBV5-6	TRBJ2-1	TGTGCCAGCAGCCTGGGGACTAGCGGCGACAATGAGCAGTTCTTC	CASSLGTSGDNEQFF
.	.	TRBV6-4	TRBJ2-6	TGTGCCAGCAGGGCCTCTGGGGCCAACGTCCTGACTTTC	CASRASGANVLTF
.	.	TRBV2	TRBJ2-4	TGTGCCAGCAGAATATCGGGGGTTCTAGCCAAAAACATTCAGTACTTC	CASRISGVLAKNIQYF
TRBD1	.	TRBV19	TRBJ2-7	TGTGCCAGTAGTCCACGGGACAGGGTTACCCGCGAGCAGTACTTC	CASSPRDRVTREQYF
.	.	TRBV5-1	TRBJ2-5	TGCGCCAGCAGCTTGGTTGAAGTGTTAGAAGAGACCCAGTACTTC	CASSLVEVLEETQYF
TRBD2	.	TRBV9	TRBJ2-1	TGTGCCAGCAGCGCTCAATCGACTAGCCGCCGTGAGCAGTTCTTC	CASSAQSTSRREQFF
.	.	TRBV2	TRBJ1-1	TGTGCCAGCAGTCCCGACAGGCGCACTGAAGCTTTCTTT	CASSPDRRTEAFF
.	.	TRBV7-9	TRBJ1-1	TGTGCCAGCAGCCAACTGACAGGACCTAGGGAGAGGACTGAAGCTTTCTTT	CASSQLTGPRERTEAFF
.	.	TRBV12-3/TRBV12-4	TRBJ2-7	TGTGCCAGCAGCAACAGGGTATACGAGCAGTACTTC	CASSNRVYEQYF
.	once	TRBV2	TRBJ1-3	TGTGCCAGCAGTGACAGCTCTGGAAACACCATATATTTT	CASSDSSGNTIYF
.	once	TRBV29-1	TRBJ1-4	TGCAGCGCCGTTGGGCCAGATGAAAAACTGTTTTTT	CSAVGPDEKLFF
.	.	TRBV5-4	TRBJ2-1	TGTGCCAGCAGCTTGGCGGAGCGGACCTGGAACGAGCAGTTCTTC	CASSLAERTWNEQFF
.	.	TRBV2	TRBJ1-5	TGTGCCAGCATGGGGGGACGGCAGAGGGGTCCCCAGCATTTT	CASMGGRQRGPQHF
.	.	TRBV5-1	TRBJ2-2	TGCGCCAGCAGCTTTAGTACCGGGGAGCTGTTTTTT	CASSFSTGELFF
.	.	TRBV19	TRBJ1-3	TGTGCCAGTAGTATAGGGCAGCCTGGAAACACCATATATTTT	CASSIGQPGNTIYF
TRBD1	once	TRBV9	TRBJ1-2	TGTGCCAGCAGCGGGCAAAGGACAGGTCTTTATGGCTACACCTTC	CASSGQRTGLYGYTF
TRBD1	.	TRBV11-3	TRBJ2-2	TGTGCCAGCAGCGCGACAGGGGTTAGCACCGGGGAGCTGTTTTTT	CASSATGVSTGELFF
.	.	TRBV5-4	TRBJ1-5	TGTGCCAGCAGCGAACAGGGTAACAATCAGCCCCAGCATTTT	CASSEQGNNQPQHF
TRBD2	.	TRBV5-1	TRBJ2-5	TGCGCCAGCAGCGCCTCCGGGACTAGCGGGTTCCAAGAGACCCAGTACTTC	CASSASGTSGFQETQYF
.	.	TRBV28	TRBJ1-2	TGTGCCAGCAGTTTATCAGGGAACTATGGCTACACCTTC	CASSLSGNYGYTF
TRBD1	.	TRBV5-1	TRBJ1-4	TGCGCCAGCAGCCTGAACCCCTTTTCCGGGACAGGGGGGGAAAAACTGTTTTTT	CASSLNPFSGTGGEKLFF
TRBD2	.	TRBV5-1	TRBJ2-1	TGCGCCAGCAGCTTGGTCCTAGCGGGGGGTGACAATGAGCAGTTCTTC	CASSLVLAGGDNEQFF
.	.	TRBV19	TRBJ1-2	TGTGCCAGTAGGGATAAGGGGGGTGCCACCTTC	CASRDKGGATF
.	.	TRBV9	TRBJ2-5	TGTGCCAGCAGCGCCACGGGGGACCGAAGGGAGACCCAGTACTTC	CASSATGDRRETQYF
.	.	TRBV6-4	TRBJ2-3	TGTGCCAGCAGTGACTCGGTCACAGATACGCAGTATTTT	CASSDSVTDTQYF
.	.	TRBV28	TRBJ1-2	TGTGCCAGCAGAACACCTACAGGGAAATCCTATGGCTACACCTTC	CASRTPTGKSYGYTF
.	.	TRBV7-2	TRBJ1-1	TGTGCCAGCAGCCCCTGGGGGGAAGCTTTCTTT	CASSPWGEAFF